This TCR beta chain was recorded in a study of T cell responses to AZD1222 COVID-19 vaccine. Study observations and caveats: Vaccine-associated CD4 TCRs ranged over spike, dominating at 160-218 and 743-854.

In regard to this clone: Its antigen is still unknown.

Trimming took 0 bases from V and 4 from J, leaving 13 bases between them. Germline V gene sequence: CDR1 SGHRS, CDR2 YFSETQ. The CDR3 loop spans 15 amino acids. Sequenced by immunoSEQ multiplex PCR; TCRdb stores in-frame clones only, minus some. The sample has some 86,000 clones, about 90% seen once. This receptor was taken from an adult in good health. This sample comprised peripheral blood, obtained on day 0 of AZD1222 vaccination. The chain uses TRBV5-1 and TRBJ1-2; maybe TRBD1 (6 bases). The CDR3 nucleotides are TGCGCCAGCAGCTTGGAAGTCAGGGGACCCTATGGCTACACCTTC. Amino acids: CASSLEVRGPYGYTF.